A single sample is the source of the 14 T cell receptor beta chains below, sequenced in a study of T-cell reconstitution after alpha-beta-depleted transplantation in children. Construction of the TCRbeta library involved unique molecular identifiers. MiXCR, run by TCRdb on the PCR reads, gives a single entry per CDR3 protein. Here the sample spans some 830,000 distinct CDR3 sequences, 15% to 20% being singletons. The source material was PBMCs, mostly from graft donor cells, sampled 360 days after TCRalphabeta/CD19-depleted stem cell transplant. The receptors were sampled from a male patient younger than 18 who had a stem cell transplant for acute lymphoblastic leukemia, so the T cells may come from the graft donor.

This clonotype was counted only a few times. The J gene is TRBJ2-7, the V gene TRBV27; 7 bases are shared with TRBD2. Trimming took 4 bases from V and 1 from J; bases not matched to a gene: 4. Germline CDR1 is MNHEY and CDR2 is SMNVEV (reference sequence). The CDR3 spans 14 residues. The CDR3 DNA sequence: TGTGCCAGCAGTTCGCGGGAGTGGTCCTACGAGCAGTACTTC. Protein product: CASSSREWSYEQYF.

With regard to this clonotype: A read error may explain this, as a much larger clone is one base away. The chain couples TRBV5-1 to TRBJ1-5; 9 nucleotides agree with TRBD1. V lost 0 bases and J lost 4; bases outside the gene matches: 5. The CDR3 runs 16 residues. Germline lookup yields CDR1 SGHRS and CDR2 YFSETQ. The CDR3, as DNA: TGCGCCAGCAGCTTGGGGGACAGGGAAGGAAATCAGCCCCAGCATTTT. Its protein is CASSLGDREGNQPQHF. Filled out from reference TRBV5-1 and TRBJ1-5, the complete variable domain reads KAGVTQTPRYLIKTRGQQVTLSCSPISGHRSVSWYQQTPGQGLQFLFEYFSETQRNKGNFPGRFSGRQFSNSRSEMNVSTLELGDSALYLCASSLGDREGNQPQHFGDGTRLSIL.

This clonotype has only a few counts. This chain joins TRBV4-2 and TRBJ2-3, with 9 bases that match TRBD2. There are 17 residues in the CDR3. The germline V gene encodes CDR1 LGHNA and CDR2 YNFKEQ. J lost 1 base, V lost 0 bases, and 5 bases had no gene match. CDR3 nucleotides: TGTGCCAGCAGCCAAGATGAGGCGGGAGGGGGCACAGATACGCAGTATTTT. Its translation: CASSQDEAGGGTDTQYF.

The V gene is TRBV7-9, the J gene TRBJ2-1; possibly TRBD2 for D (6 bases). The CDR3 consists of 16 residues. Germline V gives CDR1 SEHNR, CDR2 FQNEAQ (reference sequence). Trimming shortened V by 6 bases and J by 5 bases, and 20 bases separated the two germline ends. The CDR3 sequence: CASSILKGRLNNEQFF. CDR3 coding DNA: TGTGCCAGCAGTATCCTGAAAGGGAGGCTAAACAATGAGCAGTTCTTC.

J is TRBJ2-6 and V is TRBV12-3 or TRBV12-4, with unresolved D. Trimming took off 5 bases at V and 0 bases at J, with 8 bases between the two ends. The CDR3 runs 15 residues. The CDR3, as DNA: TGTGCCAGCAGTATCGACCACTCTGGGGCCAACGTCCTGACTTTC. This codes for CASSIDHSGANVLTF.

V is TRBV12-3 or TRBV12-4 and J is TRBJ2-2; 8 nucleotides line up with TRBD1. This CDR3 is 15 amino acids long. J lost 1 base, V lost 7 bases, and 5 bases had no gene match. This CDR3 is CASTFGQGNTGELFF. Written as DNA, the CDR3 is TGTGCCAGCACCTTCGGACAGGGGAACACCGGGGAGCTGTTTTTT.

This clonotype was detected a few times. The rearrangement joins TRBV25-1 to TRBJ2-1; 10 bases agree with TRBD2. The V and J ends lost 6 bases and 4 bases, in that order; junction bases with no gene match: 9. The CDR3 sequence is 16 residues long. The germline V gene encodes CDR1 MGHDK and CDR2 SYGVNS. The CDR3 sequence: CASSNLAGAFYNEQFF. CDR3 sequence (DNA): TGTGCCAGCAGCAACCTAGCGGGAGCGTTTTACAATGAGCAGTTCTTC.

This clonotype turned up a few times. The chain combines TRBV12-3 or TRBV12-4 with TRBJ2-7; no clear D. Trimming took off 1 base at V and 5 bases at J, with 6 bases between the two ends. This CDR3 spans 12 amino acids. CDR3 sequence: CASSLVSHEQYF. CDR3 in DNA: TGTGCCAGCAGTTTAGTCAGCCACGAGCAGTACTTC.

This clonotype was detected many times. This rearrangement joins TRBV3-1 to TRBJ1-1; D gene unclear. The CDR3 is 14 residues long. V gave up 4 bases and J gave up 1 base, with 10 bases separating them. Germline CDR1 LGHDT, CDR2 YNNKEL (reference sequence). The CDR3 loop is CASSRGSPNTEAFF. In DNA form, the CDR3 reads TGTGCCAGCAGCCGAGGGAGCCCGAACACTGAAGCTTTCTTT.

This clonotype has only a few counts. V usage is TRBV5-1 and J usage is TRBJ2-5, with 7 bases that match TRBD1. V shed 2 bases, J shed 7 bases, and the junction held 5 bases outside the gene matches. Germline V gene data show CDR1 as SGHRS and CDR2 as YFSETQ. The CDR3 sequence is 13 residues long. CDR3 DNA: TGCGCCAGCAGCTTAGACAGGGTGGGGACCCAGTACTTC. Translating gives CASSLDRVGTQYF.

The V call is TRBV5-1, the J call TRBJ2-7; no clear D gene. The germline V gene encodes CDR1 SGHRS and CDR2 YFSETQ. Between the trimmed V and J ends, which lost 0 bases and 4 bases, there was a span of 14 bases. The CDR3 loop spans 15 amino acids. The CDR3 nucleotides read TGCGCCAGCAGCTTGGTTGGCGTTGGGCTATACGAGCAGTACTTC. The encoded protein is CASSLVGVGLYEQYF. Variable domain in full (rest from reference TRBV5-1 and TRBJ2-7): KAGVTQTPRYLIKTRGQQVTLSCSPISGHRSVSWYQQTPGQGLQFLFEYFSETQRNKGNFPGRFSGRQFSNSRSEMNVSTLELGDSALYLCASSLVGVGLYEQYFGPGTRLTVT.

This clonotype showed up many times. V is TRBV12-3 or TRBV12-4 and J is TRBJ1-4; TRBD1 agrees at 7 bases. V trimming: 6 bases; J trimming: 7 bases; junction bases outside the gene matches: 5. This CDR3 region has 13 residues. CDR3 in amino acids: CASRPYRGEKLFF. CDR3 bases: TGTGCCAGCAGGCCCTACAGGGGTGAAAAACTGTTTTTT.

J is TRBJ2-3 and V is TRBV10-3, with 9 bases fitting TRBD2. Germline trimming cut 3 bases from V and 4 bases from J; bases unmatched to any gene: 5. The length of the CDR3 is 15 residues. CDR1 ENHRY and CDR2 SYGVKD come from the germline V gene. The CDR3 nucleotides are TGTGCCATCAGTGACGGAGCGGGAGGCGCAGATACGCAGTATTTT. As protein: CAISDGAGGADTQYF.

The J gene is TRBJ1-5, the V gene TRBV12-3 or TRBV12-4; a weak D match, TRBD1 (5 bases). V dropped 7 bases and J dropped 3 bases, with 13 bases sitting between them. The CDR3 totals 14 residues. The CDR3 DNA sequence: TGTGCCAGCATGAGGGGCACACACAATCAGCCCCAGCATTTT. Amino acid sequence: CASMRGTHNQPQHF.